Presented here are 16 T cell receptor beta chains from one specimen sequenced in a study of cytomegalovirus exposure and HLA in healthy donors (dated by TCRdb to about 2017). To prepare the library, the immunoSEQ multiplex PCR assay was applied. A mixture of 60 forward primers for TCR Vbeta segments and 13 reverse primers for TCR Jbeta segments was used in the multiplex PCR. Sourced from immuneACCESS, this table was stored by TCRdb with only in-frame sequences that have V and J called. A share of the clones is absent; for the studies checked, an unresolved V gene accounts for under half, and the remainder has no known explanation. The data table for this sample lists 180,000 or so clones. The ten largest clones add up to approximately 0.72% of the sample. Source material: PBMCs. The source is a woman younger than 35 in good health and CMV-seropositive.

The chain is built from TRBV5-1 and TRBJ2-5; 9 bases match TRBD1. Germline V lookup: CDR1 SGHRS, CDR2 YFSETQ. Trimming removed 0 bases from V and 5 bases from J; junction bases left unmatched: 5. The CDR3 covers 15 residues. CDR3 region: CASSLAGTGKETQYF. The CDR3 coding sequence is TGCGCCAGCAGCTTGGCCGGGACAGGGAAGGAGACCCAGTACTTC.

The V call is TRBV7-2, the J call TRBJ2-7; D is uncertain. The CDR3 sequence is 12 residues long. Trimming cost V 3 bases and J 6 bases, with 9 bases left between them. Germline CDR1 and CDR2: SGHTA and FQGNSA. CDR3 residues: CASSFERLEQYF. CDR3 nucleotide sequence: TGTGCCAGCAGCTTTGAGAGGCTCGAGCAGTACTTC.

This rearrangement joins TRBV19 to TRBJ1-1; D call uncertain. Germline V CDR1 and CDR2: LNHDA, SQIVND (reference sequence). CDR3 length: 16 residues. V lost 6 bases, J lost 0 bases, and 17 bases lay in between. CDR3 nucleotide sequence: TGTGCCAGTAGGCTAAAGGCGGCTCCCTTGAACACTGAAGCTTTCTTT. This translates into CASRLKAAPLNTEAFF.

The gene calls are TRBV15 and TRBJ2-2; 9 bases are shared with TRBD1. The CDR3 has 14 amino acids. The trim removed 9 bases at V and 0 bases at J, leaving 2 bases unmatched. Germline-derived CDR1 and CDR2 are LNHNV and YYDKDF (reference sequence). The CDR3 loop is CATGTGTNTGELFF. The CDR3 DNA is TGTGCCACGGGGACAGGGACGAACACCGGGGAGCTGTTTTTT. The full variable domain, its missing parts supplied by reference TRBV15 and TRBJ2-2, is DAMVIQNPRYQVTQFGKPVTLSCSQTLNHNVMYWYQQKSSQAPKLLFHYYDKDFNNEADTPDNFQSRRPNTSFCFLDIRSPGLGDTAMYLCATGTGTNTGELFFGEGSRLTVL.

The chain links TRBV5-6 to TRBJ2-5; 9 nucleotides line up with TRBD1. CDR3 size: 14 residues. Germline V gene sequence: CDR1 SGHDT, CDR2 YYEEEE. J gave up 5 bases and V 4 bases, and 6 bases lay outside the gene matches. The CDR3 sequence: CASSMGQGGETQYF. The CDR3 DNA is TGTGCCAGCAGCATGGGACAGGGTGGGGAGACCCAGTACTTC.

The chain employs TRBV2 and TRBJ2-2; tentative D call: TRBD2 (6 bases). The germline gives CDR1 SNHLY, CDR2 FYNNEI. The CDR3 runs 14 residues. The germline V and J ends were trimmed by 11 bases and 3 bases, with 16 bases remaining between them. This chain's CDR3 is CACRGVVDTGELFF. The CDR3 DNA reads as TGTGCCTGCCGCGGGGTGGTCGACACCGGGGAGCTGTTTTTT.

The rearrangement uses TRBV7-3 and TRBJ2-3; 9 positions agree with TRBD2. V lost 5 bases, J lost 6 bases, and 3 bases stayed unmatched. Germline V gene data show CDR1 as SGHTA and CDR2 as FQGTGA. The CDR3 runs 13 residues. CDR3 nucleotides: TGTGCCAGCAGCCGCGGGGGGGCGGATACGCAGTATTTT. Translated, it gives CASSRGGADTQYF.

J is TRBJ2-5 and V is TRBV2; 7 bases line up with TRBD2. The V and J ends lost 8 bases and 9 bases, in that order; junction bases with no gene match: 6. CDR3 length: 11 residues. Germline values: CDR1 SNHLY, CDR2 FYNNEI. The CDR3 DNA reads TGTGCCAGCGCCAGCGGGACGGCCCAGTACTTC. Translation gives CASASGTAQYF.

The rearrangement joins TRBV5-1 to TRBJ1-5; D is undetermined. With 0 bases removed from V and 4 bases from J, the gap between germline ends came to 8 bases. The CDR3 length is 14 residues. CDR1 is SGHRS and CDR2 is YFSETQ in the germline V gene. The chain's CDR3 is CASSLGQANQPQHF. CDR3 DNA sequence: TGCGCCAGCAGCTTGGGGCAGGCTAATCAGCCCCAGCATTTT.

On this clone itself: Different DNA sequences within this sample yield the same CDR3. V is TRBV27 and J is TRBJ1-1; TRBD1 might be the D (6 bases). This CDR3 has 14 residues. V was clipped by 4 bases and J by 1 base, with 10 bases between them. The germline CDR1 and CDR2 sequences are MNHEY and SMNVEV (reference sequence). The CDR3 DNA follows: TGTGCCAGCAGTTCGACAGGAGGGAACACTGAAGCTTTCTTT. Its protein is CASSSTGGNTEAFF.

The chain couples TRBV4-3 to TRBJ1-4; D not resolved. CDR3 length: 15 amino acids. V shed 0 bases and J shed 3 bases, with 8 bases lying between them. The germline gives CDR1 LGHNA, CDR2 YSLEER. CDR3 nucleotide sequence: TGCGCCAGCAGCCAAGATATCGGGGCTAATGAAAAACTGTTTTTT. As protein: CASSQDIGANEKLFF.

The chain employs TRBV18 and TRBJ1-2, with 9 bases matching TRBD1. The V gene's germline CDR1 is KGHSH and CDR2 LQKENI. This CDR3 has 15 amino acids. V was pared by 6 bases and J by 2 bases, with 7 bases of the junction left unmatched. The CDR3: CASSPRDRENYGYTF. For the CDR3, the DNA is TGTGCCAGCTCCCCCAGGGACAGGGAAAACTATGGCTACACCTTC.

CDR3 nucleotides: TGCGCCAGCAGCTTGGGGGCTAGCGGCAAATACGAGCAGTACTTC. The encoded protein is CASSLGASGKYEQYF. V and J are TRBV5-1 and TRBJ2-7; 7 nucleotides match TRBD2. CDR3 length: 15 residues. V lost 0 bases and J lost 4; bases outside the gene matches: 7. Germline loops: CDR1 SGHRS, CDR2 YFSETQ. Looking up the rest from reference TRBV5-1 and TRBJ2-7 gives the full variable domain: KAGVTQTPRYLIKTRGQQVTLSCSPISGHRSVSWYQQTPGQGLQFLFEYFSETQRNKGNFPGRFSGRQFSNSRSEMNVSTLELGDSALYLCASSLGASGKYEQYFGPGTRLTVT.

The gene calls are TRBV6-1 and TRBJ2-1, with D unclear. The CDR3 length is 14 residues. V lost 6 bases, J lost 4 bases, and 13 bases lay in between. CDR1 and CDR2 from the germline V gene are MNHNS and SASEGT. The CDR3 sequence: CASRSWKQYNEQFF. The CDR3 nucleotides are TGTGCCAGCAGATCATGGAAACAGTACAATGAGCAGTTCTTC.

The chain combines TRBV10-3 with TRBJ2-7; 11 positions agree with TRBD2. V trimming: 6 bases; J trimming: 7 bases; junction bases outside the gene matches: 14. CDR3 size: 16 residues. Germline V CDR1 and CDR2: ENHRY, SYGVKD. The chain's CDR3 is CAISLQLAGVSSEQYF. For the CDR3, the DNA is TGTGCCATCAGCCTCCAACTAGCGGGAGTTTCAAGTGAGCAGTACTTC.

This sequence joins TRBV7-3 and TRBJ2-5, with 8 bases that match TRBD2. Germline trimming cut 5 bases from V and 2 bases from J; bases unmatched to any gene: 1. The CDR3 has 13 amino acids. Germline V lookup: CDR1 SGHTA, CDR2 FQGTGA. CDR3 sequence reads: CASSRGGQETQYF. DNA of the CDR3: TGTGCCAGCAGCCGGGGGGGACAAGAGACCCAGTACTTC.